This entry concerns a single T cell receptor beta chain. The sample belongs to a study of blood T cells in healthy people across ages. Alongside a J-beta primer mix, a sample-barcoded 5' primer served in a second PCR lasting roughly 6 to 12 cycles. TCRdb re-called the 5' RACE reads through MiXCR, storing one row per CDR3 protein. The data show approximately 1.5 million distinct CDR3 sequences, about 32% seen once. The ends were cut back, 2 bases at V and 4 bases at J, with 11 bases in the middle. The CDR3 covers 14 residues. The germline V gene has CDR1 MNHNS and CDR2 SASEGT. Sequencing was performed on blood. The clonotype comes from a woman in her twenties or thirties in good health. The chain is built from TRBV6-1 and TRBJ1-2; D perhaps matches TRBD1 (5 bases). The CDR3 is CASSESAGGYGYTF. CDR3 in DNA: TGTGCCAGCAGTGAATCGGCGGGGGGCTATGGCTACACCTTC.